These 21 T cell receptor beta chains share one sample of origin, sequenced in a study of beta chain features in type 1 diabetes. The study reverse transcribed the entire isolated RNA, so it sequenced expressed TCRB transcripts. Assay used: immunoSEQ multiplex PCR; TCRdb lists only in-frame clones, some missing. The sample yields 390,000 or so clones, about 14% seen once. Material for sequencing was naive CD4+ T cells from blood. All receptors derive from a man aged 30 to 45 in good health.

This chain uses TRBV7-9 with TRBJ1-5; D possibly corresponds to TRBD1 (6 bases). Looked up from germline, CDR1 is SEHNR and CDR2 is FQNEAQ (reference sequence). V lost 1 base and J lost 0, with 10 bases in between. The CDR3 length is 16 residues. CDR3 protein: CASSLVAGDSNQPQHF. The CDR3 DNA reads as TGTGCCAGCAGCTTAGTGGCAGGGGATAGCAATCAGCCCCAGCATTTT.

The rearrangement uses TRBV28 and TRBJ2-5; D is undetermined. The germline V gene has CDR1 MDHEN and CDR2 SYDVKM. This CDR3 region has 13 residues. The V end was cut by 6 bases, the J end by 3 bases, with 11 bases between. Here the CDR3 DNA reads TGTGCCAGCAGCCGCAGAGTTGAAGAGACCCAGTACTTC. It codes for CASSRRVEETQYF.

The rearrangement joins TRBV7-9 to TRBJ1-2; 7 positions agree with TRBD1. Germline assignment: CDR1 SEHNR and CDR2 FQNEAQ (reference sequence). V lost 4 bases, J lost 8 bases, and 1 base stayed unmatched. CDR3 length: 11 residues. The CDR3 loop reads CASSWDRGYTF. The CDR3 DNA reads as TGTGCCAGCAGCTGGGACAGAGGCTACACCTTC.

This clone was picked up a small number of times. For the CDR3, the DNA is TGTGCCAGCAGCGTAGCTGGGGGGACGGGTGAGCAGTTCTTC. It codes for CASSVAGGTGEQFF. This chain joins TRBV9 and TRBJ2-1; the D gene is possibly TRBD2 (6 bases). This CDR3 region has 14 residues. V lost 0 bases, J lost 9 bases, and 13 bases lay in between. Germline CDR1 is SGDLS and CDR2 is YYNGEE.

This clone showed up just a few times. The V and J genes are TRBV4-3 and TRBJ2-3; 10 nucleotides line up with TRBD2. The CDR3 contains 20 residues. The germline CDR1 and CDR2 sequences are LGHNA and YSLEER. Losses at the gene ends were 5 bases for V and 1 base for J; bases not matched to a gene: 18. CDR3 DNA sequence: TGCGCCAGCAGCTACCGGCCCCTAGCGGGGGATTGGGGCGGCACAGATACGCAGTATTTT. Translated, it gives CASSYRPLAGDWGGTDTQYF.

The chain links TRBV5-1 to TRBJ1-1; possible D gene TRBD1, 5 bases. Trimming shortened V by 0 bases and J by 1 base, and 10 bases separated the two germline ends. The CDR3 sequence is 15 residues long. The germline gives CDR1 SGHRS, CDR2 YFSETQ. The CDR3 DNA sequence: TGCGCCAGCAGCTTGGGACAGCGCCCGAACACTGAAGCTTTCTTT. Encoded protein: CASSLGQRPNTEAFF.

The chain is built from TRBV6-6 and TRBJ2-1; 9 bases fit TRBD2. Germline trimming cut 6 bases from V and 5 bases from J; bases unmatched to any gene: 8. Germline lookup yields CDR1 MNHNY and CDR2 SVGAGI (reference sequence). The CDR3 loop spans 15 amino acids. The CDR3 DNA follows: TGTGCCAGCAGCCCCGGGACTAGCAGACACAATGAGCAGTTCTTC. As protein: CASSPGTSRHNEQFF.

This clone has a handful of counts. The chain employs TRBV2 and TRBJ2-7; no firm D call. Germline values: CDR1 SNHLY, CDR2 FYNNEI. V was trimmed by 7 bases and J by 6 bases, leaving 10 bases between them. The CDR3 runs 11 residues. CDR3 nucleotide sequence: TGTGCCAGCAAGATCCATGGCGAGCAGTACTTC. Translated: CASKIHGEQYF.

This rearrangement joins TRBV4-2 to TRBJ2-1; D possibly corresponds to TRBD2 (6 bases). Between the trimmed V and J ends, which lost 4 bases and 0 bases, there was a span of 10 bases. This CDR3 is built from 15 residues. From germline, CDR1 is LGHNA and CDR2 YNFKEQ. The CDR3 DNA is TGTGCCAGCAGCCGGGAGGTCAGCTCCTACAATGAGCAGTTCTTC. Protein sequence: CASSREVSSYNEQFF.

This clone came up a few times. The J gene is TRBJ2-7, the V gene TRBV6-5; no clear D gene. Between the trimmed V and J ends, which lost 2 bases and 1 base, there was a span of 6 bases. CDR1 and CDR2 from the germline V gene are MNHEY and SVGAGI. The CDR3 runs 13 residues. CDR3 in DNA: TGTGCCAGCAGTTACACCCGATCCTACGAGCAGTACTTC. Its translation is CASSYTRSYEQYF.

For the CDR3, the DNA is TGCGCCAGCAGCTCGGACAGTACTAGCACAGATACGCAGTATTTT. Translating it yields CASSSDSTSTDTQYF. This chain links TRBV5-1 with TRBJ2-3; TRBD1 might be the D (6 bases). Trimming removed 3 bases from V and 0 bases from J, with 11 bases in between. There are 15 residues in the CDR3. Per germline, CDR1 SGHRS and CDR2 YFSETQ.

This clone has only a few counts. The chain couples TRBV29-1 to TRBJ1-1, with D perhaps TRBD1 (5 bases). CDR1 SQVTM and CDR2 ANQGSEA come from the germline V gene. V dropped 4 bases and J dropped 1 base, with 10 bases sitting between them. The CDR3 length is 13 residues. For the CDR3, the DNA is TGCAGCGTTGTTGCGGGGACGAACACTGAAGCTTTCTTT. Translating gives CSVVAGTNTEAFF.

The rearrangement uses TRBV2 and TRBJ2-3, with 10 bases lining up with TRBD2. Losses at the gene ends were 10 bases for V and 1 base for J; bases not matched to a gene: 2. The CDR3 is 13 residues long. Per the germline V gene, CDR1 is SNHLY and CDR2 is FYNNEI. The CDR3 is CATGLAGTDTQYF. The CDR3 DNA follows: TGTGCCACTGGACTAGCGGGCACAGATACGCAGTATTTT. Using reference TRBV2 and TRBJ2-3 for the parts outside the CDR3, the full variable domain is EPEVTQTPSHQVTQMGQEVILRCVPISNHLYFYWYRQILGQKVEFLVSFYNNEISEKSEIFDDQFSVERPDGSNFTLKIRSTKLEDSAMYFCATGLAGTDTQYFGPGTRLTVL.

The CDR3 DNA reads TGTGCCAGCTCACGGACCACCGGGGGAAAGGGAGAGACCCAGTACTTC. The encoded protein is CASSRTTGGKGETQYF. The gene calls are TRBV18 and TRBJ2-5, with a tentative D call TRBD2 (6 bases). The germline V and J ends were trimmed by 4 bases and 4 bases, with 19 bases remaining between them. The CDR3 spans 16 residues. CDR1 and CDR2 (germline): KGHSH, LQKENI.

The chain combines TRBV7-8 with TRBJ2-5; maybe TRBD2 (7 bases). The CDR3 totals 14 residues. Trimming took 5 bases from V and 3 from J, leaving 13 bases between them. Germline V gene data show CDR1 as SGHVS and CDR2 as FQNEAQ. CDR3 bases: TGTGCCAGCAGCAGTAGGGAGGGGGAAGAGACCCAGTACTTC. Encoded protein: CASSSREGEETQYF. Drawing the rest from reference TRBV7-8 and TRBJ2-5, the complete variable domain is GAGVSQSPRYKVAKRGQDVALRCDPISGHVSLFWYQQALGQGPEFLTYFQNEAQLDKSGLPSDRFFAERPEGSVSTLKIQRTQQEDSAVYLCASSSREGEETQYFGPGTRLLVL.

This clone has more than one count but fewer than ten. The genes are TRBV7-2 and TRBJ2-5, with D perhaps matching TRBD2 (6 bases). Germline values: CDR1 SGHTA, CDR2 FQGNSA. The CDR3 extends over 18 amino acids. Trimming shortened V by 1 base and J by 4 bases, and 22 bases separated the two germline ends. For the CDR3, the DNA is TGTGCCAGCAGCTTAGACCCCCGCGGGAAAGCGGGTCGAGAGACCCAGTACTTC. Amino acids: CASSLDPRGKAGRETQYF.

This chain uses TRBV2 with TRBJ2-1, with 11 bases fitting TRBD2. From germline, CDR1 is SNHLY and CDR2 FYNNEI. Losses at the gene ends were 4 bases for V and 4 bases for J; bases not matched to a gene: 9. This CDR3 is 17 amino acids long. The CDR3 loop is CASSVHALAGGYNEQFF. CDR3 nucleotides: TGTGCCAGCAGTGTACATGCCCTAGCGGGAGGATACAATGAGCAGTTCTTC.

The chain has TRBV14 and TRBJ1-2; D is unclear. The CDR3 sequence is 13 residues long. Trimming took off 3 bases at V and 4 bases at J, with 9 bases between the two ends. CDR1 and CDR2 from the germline V gene are SGHDN and FVKESK. The CDR3 protein is CASSQRVAYGYTF. As DNA, the CDR3 is TGTGCCAGCAGCCAGAGGGTAGCCTATGGCTACACCTTC.

The V gene is TRBV11-3, the J gene TRBJ1-1, with no clear D. Germline V gene data show CDR1 as SGHNT and CDR2 as YENEEA. The ends were cut back, 1 base at V and 1 base at J, with 4 bases in the middle. The CDR3 totals 13 residues. As DNA, the CDR3 is TGTGCCAGCAGCTTAGGAGGGAACACTGAAGCTTTCTTT. Encoded protein: CASSLGGNTEAFF.

This chain joins TRBV13 and TRBJ2-1; 11 bases are a match to TRBD2. Per the germline V gene, CDR1 is PRHDT and CDR2 is FYEKMQ (reference sequence). V lost 5 bases to trimming and J lost 4 bases; unmatched junction nucleotides: 4. The CDR3 totals 15 residues. Here the CDR3 DNA reads TGTGCCAGCAGCATAGCGGGAGGGCCTTACAATGAGCAGTTCTTC. Protein: CASSIAGGPYNEQFF. Full variable domain (remainder filled in from reference TRBV13 and TRBJ2-1): AAGVIQSPRHLIKEKRETATLKCYPIPRHDTVYWYQQGPGQDPQFLISFYEKMQSDKGSIPDRFSAQQFSDYHSELNMSSLELGDSALYFCASSIAGGPYNEQFFGPGTRLTVL.

Written as DNA, the CDR3 is TGTGCCAGCACCACTGACGGAGTTGGGAACACTGAAGCTTTCTTT. It is translated as CASTTDGVGNTEAFF. This chain joins TRBV7-9 and TRBJ1-1; unclear D gene. The CDR3 covers 15 residues. Per the germline V gene, CDR1 is SEHNR and CDR2 is FQNEAQ (reference sequence). With 7 bases removed from V and 1 base from J, the gap between germline ends came to 16 bases. The whole variable domain, remainder taken from reference TRBV7-9 and TRBJ1-1, is DTGVSQNPRHKITKRGQNVTFRCDPISEHNRLYWYRQTLGQGPEFLTYFQNEAQLEKSRLLSDRFSAERPKGSFSTLEIQRTEQGDSAMYLCASTTDGVGNTEAFFGQGTRLTVV.